Listed below are T cell receptor beta chains from one sample, sequenced in a study of blood T cell repertoires in COVID-19. Produced via immunoSEQ multiplex PCR; TCRdb's table is partial and in-frame only. The data contain fewer than 200,000 clones, around 83% of them singletons. Sequencing was performed on PBMCs or T cells enriched from blood (not recorded which). The source is a woman in her 50s in a cohort exposed to, infected with or recovered from COVID-19 (not recorded which). Each CDR3 is given with its conserved first and last residue. Fields, in order: J gene, V gene, CDR3 protein.

J: TRBJ2-7; V: TRBV12-3/TRBV12-4; CDR3: CASSFGSEQYF
J: TRBJ2-7; V: TRBV6-6; CDR3: CASTDRRYEQYF
J: TRBJ2-1; V: TRBV11-2; CDR3: CASSQGSWEGEQFF
J: TRBJ2-2; V: TRBV11-2; CDR3: CASSQQARVNTGELFF
J: TRBJ2-5; V: TRBV7-9; CDR3: CASSLYRDRETQYF
J: TRBJ1-1; V: TRBV7-9; CDR3: CASSLPGTGGTEAFF
J: TRBJ2-7; V: TRBV5-1; CDR3: CASSPEPGLGEQYF
J: TRBJ1-5; V: TRBV19; CDR3: CASSYTSGQPQHF
J: TRBJ1-1; V: TRBV5-4; CDR3: CASSRRGGDTEAFF
J: TRBJ1-1; V: TRBV11-3; CDR3: CASSLGENTEAFF